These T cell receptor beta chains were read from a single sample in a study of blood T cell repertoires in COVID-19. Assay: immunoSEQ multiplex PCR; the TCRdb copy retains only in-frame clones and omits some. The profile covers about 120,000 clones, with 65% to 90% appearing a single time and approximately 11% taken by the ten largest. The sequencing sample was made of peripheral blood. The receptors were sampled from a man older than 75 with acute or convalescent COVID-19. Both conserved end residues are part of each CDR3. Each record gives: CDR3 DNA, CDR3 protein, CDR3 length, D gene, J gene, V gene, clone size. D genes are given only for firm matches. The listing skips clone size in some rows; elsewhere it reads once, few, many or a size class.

CDR3 DNA: TGTGCCAGCAGCTCTAGCAGAACTAACTATGGCTACACCTTC; CDR3 protein: CASSSSRTNYGYTF; CDR3 length: 14; D gene: -; J gene: TRBJ1-2; V gene: TRBV7-9; clone size: -
CDR3 DNA: TGTGCCAGCAGCCCGGGACACCTAAACACTGAAGCTTTCTTT; CDR3 protein: CASSPGHLNTEAFF; CDR3 length: 14; D gene: -; J gene: TRBJ1-1; V gene: TRBV7-3; clone size: -
CDR3 DNA: TGTGCTAGTGGTTTGTTCCAGCGGGGGGATCCCGGGGAGCTGTTTTTT; CDR3 protein: CASGLFQRGDPGELFF; CDR3 length: 16; D gene: TRBD2; J gene: TRBJ2-2; V gene: TRBV12-5; clone size: -
CDR3 DNA: TGTGCCAGCAGCCCCCGACAGGTGACCCTGAACACTGAAGCTTTCTTT; CDR3 protein: CASSPRQVTLNTEAFF; CDR3 length: 16; D gene: -; J gene: TRBJ1-1; V gene: TRBV7-2; clone size: -
CDR3 DNA: TGTGCCAGCAGTTTATCCCTGAGCGGCCTCACCTACGAGCAGTACTTC; CDR3 protein: CASSLSLSGLTYEQYF; CDR3 length: 16; D gene: -; J gene: TRBJ2-7; V gene: TRBV28; clone size: -
CDR3 DNA: TGTGCCAGTAGTATATCCCCGGCAGGGAAAGCTTTCTTT; CDR3 protein: CASSISPAGKAFF; CDR3 length: 13; D gene: -; J gene: TRBJ1-1; V gene: TRBV19; clone size: -
CDR3 DNA: TGTGCCAGCAGTGACTTTGGGACAGGGGTAGACTATGGCTACACCTTC; CDR3 protein: CASSDFGTGVDYGYTF; CDR3 length: 16; D gene: TRBD1; J gene: TRBJ1-2; V gene: TRBV2; clone size: few
CDR3 DNA: TGTGCCACCAGTGATTCCGGGACAGGCTATGGCTACACCTTC; CDR3 protein: CATSDSGTGYGYTF; CDR3 length: 14; D gene: TRBD1; J gene: TRBJ1-2; V gene: TRBV24-1; clone size: -
CDR3 DNA: TGTGCCAGCAGCTCTCCGGCCCAAGGGACAGGGAATAGCGAGCAGTACTTC; CDR3 protein: CASSSPAQGTGNSEQYF; CDR3 length: 17; D gene: TRBD1; J gene: TRBJ2-7; V gene: TRBV5-4; clone size: -
CDR3 DNA: TGTGCCAGCTCGAGACTAGCGGGAGGGGAATTCAATGAGCAGTTCTTC; CDR3 protein: CASSRLAGGEFNEQFF; CDR3 length: 16; D gene: TRBD2; J gene: TRBJ2-1; V gene: TRBV9; clone size: once
CDR3 DNA: TGTGCCAGCAGCTTAGGCGGGTGGTCTGAAGCTTTCTTT; CDR3 protein: CASSLGGWSEAFF; CDR3 length: 13; D gene: -; J gene: TRBJ1-1; V gene: TRBV7-9; clone size: -
CDR3 DNA: TGTGCCAGCAGCACCCCCGGGGGGGGTGCTTTCTTT; CDR3 protein: CASSTPGGGAFF; CDR3 length: 12; D gene: -; J gene: TRBJ1-1; V gene: TRBV5-4; clone size: -
CDR3 DNA: TGTGCCACCAGCAGATCCGGGGGGTTTAGGGACATTCAGTACTTC; CDR3 protein: CATSRSGGFRDIQYF; CDR3 length: 15; D gene: TRBD2; J gene: TRBJ2-4; V gene: TRBV15; clone size: -
CDR3 DNA: TGTGCCAGCAGCACCCTCTATGCAACTAATGAAAAACTGTTTTTT; CDR3 protein: CASSTLYATNEKLFF; CDR3 length: 15; D gene: -; J gene: TRBJ1-4; V gene: TRBV7-8; clone size: -
CDR3 DNA: TGTGCCAGCAGCAACAGGGGGGGGATCCCCGGGGAGCTGTTTTTT; CDR3 protein: CASSNRGGIPGELFF; CDR3 length: 15; D gene: -; J gene: TRBJ2-2; V gene: TRBV5-4; clone size: -
CDR3 DNA: TGTGCCAGTAGGGACGGGACTCCCGAAAATGAAAAACTGTTTTTT; CDR3 protein: CASRDGTPENEKLFF; CDR3 length: 15; D gene: -; J gene: TRBJ1-4; V gene: TRBV19; clone size: -
CDR3 DNA: TGTGCCAGCAGCTCCGGGACAGGGGCTGGGGCCAACGTCCTGACTTTC; CDR3 protein: CASSSGTGAGANVLTF; CDR3 length: 16; D gene: TRBD1; J gene: TRBJ2-6; V gene: TRBV7-2; clone size: once
CDR3 DNA: TGTGCCAGCAGCGCCCGGGACAGGAGCTCCTACAATGAGCAGTTCTTC; CDR3 protein: CASSARDRSSYNEQFF; CDR3 length: 16; D gene: TRBD1; J gene: TRBJ2-1; V gene: TRBV3-1/TRBV3-2; clone size: -
CDR3 DNA: TGTGCCAGTATGGTGGCCAGCTCTGGAAACACCATATATTTT; CDR3 protein: CASMVASSGNTIYF; CDR3 length: 14; D gene: -; J gene: TRBJ1-3; V gene: TRBV19; clone size: -
CDR3 DNA: TGTGCCAGCCTGTCTTTTTCCTATGGCTACACCTTC; CDR3 protein: CASLSFSYGYTF; CDR3 length: 12; D gene: -; J gene: TRBJ1-2; V gene: TRBV19; clone size: -
CDR3 DNA: TGTGCCAGCAGCCCCTGGATGGCGGATCCTACACCCCTCCACTTT; CDR3 protein: CASSPWMADPTPLHF; CDR3 length: 15; D gene: -; J gene: TRBJ1-6; V gene: TRBV5-5; clone size: -
CDR3 DNA: TGTGCCAGCAGCCAAGTTCCAGGGACTTACGAGCAGTACTTC; CDR3 protein: CASSQVPGTYEQYF; CDR3 length: 14; D gene: -; J gene: TRBJ2-7; V gene: TRBV4-2; clone size: -
CDR3 DNA: TGCGCCAGCAGCCAAGGGGCAGGGAAATACGAGCAGTACTTC; CDR3 protein: CASSQGAGKYEQYF; CDR3 length: 14; D gene: -; J gene: TRBJ2-7; V gene: TRBV4-3; clone size: -
CDR3 DNA: TGTGCCAGCAGCTTACGAACAGGGTTGGTGTTT; CDR3 protein: CASSLRTGLVF; CDR3 length: 11; D gene: -; J gene: TRBJ1-1; V gene: TRBV7-3; clone size: -
CDR3 DNA: TGTGCCTGGAGTGTACAACTAGCGGGAGACTATGAGCAGTTCTTC; CDR3 protein: CAWSVQLAGDYEQFF; CDR3 length: 15; D gene: TRBD2; J gene: TRBJ2-1; V gene: TRBV30; clone size: -
CDR3 DNA: TGTGCCAGCAGCTTAGTATCGGAGACCCAGTACTTC; CDR3 protein: CASSLVSETQYF; CDR3 length: 12; D gene: -; J gene: TRBJ2-5; V gene: TRBV7-9; clone size: -
CDR3 DNA: TGCAGCGTTGAAGGGCGGGAGGGCCTCTACAATGAGCAGTTCTTC; CDR3 protein: CSVEGREGLYNEQFF; CDR3 length: 15; D gene: TRBD2; J gene: TRBJ2-1; V gene: TRBV29-1; clone size: -
CDR3 DNA: TGTGCCAGCTCACCGGGACAGCCCAATCAGCCCCAGCATTTT; CDR3 protein: CASSPGQPNQPQHF; CDR3 length: 14; D gene: TRBD1; J gene: TRBJ1-5; V gene: TRBV18; clone size: once
CDR3 DNA: TGTGCCAGTAGTACCCAACTAGCGGCCTACGAGCAGTACTTC; CDR3 protein: CASSTQLAAYEQYF; CDR3 length: 14; D gene: TRBD2; J gene: TRBJ2-7; V gene: TRBV19; clone size: -
CDR3 DNA: TGTGCCAGTACCTACGCCCCCGGGACAGGGGGCGGTGGCTACACCTTC; CDR3 protein: CASTYAPGTGGGGYTF; CDR3 length: 16; D gene: TRBD1; J gene: TRBJ1-2; V gene: TRBV19; clone size: -
CDR3 DNA: TGTGCCAGCAGTTTGCGGTTCACAGATACGCAGTATTTT; CDR3 protein: CASSLRFTDTQYF; CDR3 length: 13; D gene: -; J gene: TRBJ2-3; V gene: TRBV12-3/TRBV12-4; clone size: -